The clone carrying this T cell receptor beta chain has only one observation. Repertoires were generated with immunoSEQ multiplex PCR, while TCRdb's copy carries only in-frame clones and drops some. The table lists 190,000 or so clones, around 86% of them singletons. This specimen comes from a study of blood T cell repertoires in COVID-19. Study in general: The cDNA or gDNA used as material had been derived from T cells, B-cell-depleted T cells, or PBMCs.

This CDR3 has 16 residues. CDR1 is SNHLY and CDR2 is FYNNEI in the germline V gene. V gave up 10 bases and J gave up 5 bases; unmatched junction bases: 17. The sample consisted of peripheral blood. The chain employs TRBV2 and TRBJ2-5; 9 bases align to TRBD2. The sequence came from a man in his forties or fifties with active or convalescent COVID-19. Here the CDR3 DNA reads TGTGCCACCGGGGAGCTAGCGGGGAGTGAGACGGAGACCCAGTACTTC. Amino acid sequence: CATGELAGSETETQYF.